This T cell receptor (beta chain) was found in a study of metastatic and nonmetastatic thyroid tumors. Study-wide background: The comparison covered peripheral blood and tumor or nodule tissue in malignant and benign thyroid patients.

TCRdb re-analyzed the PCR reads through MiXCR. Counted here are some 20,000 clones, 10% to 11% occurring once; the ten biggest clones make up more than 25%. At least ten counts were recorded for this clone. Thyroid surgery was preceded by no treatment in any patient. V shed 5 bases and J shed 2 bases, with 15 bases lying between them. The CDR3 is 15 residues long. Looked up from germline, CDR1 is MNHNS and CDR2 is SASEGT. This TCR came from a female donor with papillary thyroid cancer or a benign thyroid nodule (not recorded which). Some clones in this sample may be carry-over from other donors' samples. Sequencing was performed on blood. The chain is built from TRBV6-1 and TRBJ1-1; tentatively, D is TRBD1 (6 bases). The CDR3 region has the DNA TGTGCCAGCAGTCGATATTGGACAGTTAACACTGAAGCTTTCTTT. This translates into CASSRYWTVNTEAFF.